This TCR beta chain was documented in a study of CD8+ T cells in alopecia areata. Overall study: Twice daily, treated patients received 5 to 10 mg of oral tofacitinib.

Following RNA extraction, reverse transcription yielded cDNA that acted as the sequencing template. Measured with immunoSEQ multiplex PCR; TCRdb has only the in-frame clones, and not every one. The top ten hold 0.48% of the sample, which has approximately 220,000 clones, roughly two fifths seen once. From germline, CDR1 is SGHDT and CDR2 YYEEEE. This CDR3 is 17 amino acids long. The V end was cut by 0 bases, the J end by 5 bases, with 20 bases between. Study conclusions and caveats: Patients displayed less clarity in TCR sharing than mice, a finding possibly related to HLA.

Treatment of the sample: oral pan-JAK inhibitor, 5-10 mg twice daily. Separation by sorting yielded CD4+ and CD8+ T cells from PBMCs. As to this clone: Its antigen is as yet unknown.

This TCR derives from a human donor with alopecia areata. This chain links TRBV5-6 with TRBJ2-5, with a possible D match to TRBD1 (6 bases). Sequencing used CD4+ T cells sorted from blood, obtained at approximately week 34, from a patient treated with tofacitinib. The CDR3 reads CASSLDSRYRARETQYF. Here the CDR3 DNA reads TGTGCCAGCAGCTTGGATTCCCGGTACAGGGCGCGCGAGACCCAGTACTTC.